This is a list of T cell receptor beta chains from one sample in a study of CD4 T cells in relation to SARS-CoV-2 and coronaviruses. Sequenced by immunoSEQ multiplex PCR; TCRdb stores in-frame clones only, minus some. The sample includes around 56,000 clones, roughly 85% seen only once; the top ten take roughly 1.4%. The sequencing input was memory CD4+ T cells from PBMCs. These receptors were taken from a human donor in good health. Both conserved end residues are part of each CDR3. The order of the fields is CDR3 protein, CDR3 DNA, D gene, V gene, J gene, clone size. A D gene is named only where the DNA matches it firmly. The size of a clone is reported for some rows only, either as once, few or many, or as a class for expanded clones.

CDR3 protein: CASSLVRASIHEQYF
CDR3 DNA: TGTGCCAGCAGCTTAGTCAGGGCAAGTATCCACGAGCAGTACTTC
D gene: .
V gene: TRBV7-9
J gene: TRBJ2-7
clone size: once

CDR3 protein: CASSLNPGGGTDTQYF
CDR3 DNA: TGCGCCAGCAGCCTAAACCCGGGGGGGGGCACAGATACGCAGTATTTT
D gene: TRBD2
V gene: TRBV4-1
J gene: TRBJ2-3
clone size: .

CDR3 protein: CASGLGTMGETQYF
CDR3 DNA: TGTGCTAGTGGTCTCGGGACGATGGGGGAGACCCAGTACTTC
D gene: .
V gene: TRBV12-5
J gene: TRBJ2-5
clone size: .

CDR3 protein: CSVVAGYGYTF
CDR3 DNA: TGCAGCGTCGTAGCCGGCTATGGCTACACCTTC
D gene: .
V gene: TRBV29-1
J gene: TRBJ1-2
clone size: .

CDR3 protein: CASSLGGPQSSGNTIYF
CDR3 DNA: TGCGCCAGCAGCTTGGGTGGACCCCAGAGCTCTGGAAACACCATATATTTT
D gene: .
V gene: TRBV5-1
J gene: TRBJ1-3
clone size: .

CDR3 protein: CASSLTSGRSDTQYF
CDR3 DNA: TGTGCCAGCAGTTTGACTAGCGGGAGATCAGATACGCAGTATTTT
D gene: TRBD2
V gene: TRBV27
J gene: TRBJ2-3
clone size: .

CDR3 protein: CASSRQQHSNQPQHF
CDR3 DNA: TGTGCCAGCTCTCGACAGCAGCATAGCAATCAGCCCCAGCATTTT
D gene: .
V gene: TRBV18
J gene: TRBJ1-5
clone size: .

CDR3 protein: CASVYSGNTIYF
CDR3 DNA: TGTGCCAGTGTATACTCTGGAAACACCATATATTTT
D gene: .
V gene: TRBV6-5
J gene: TRBJ1-3
clone size: .

CDR3 protein: CASSMGGYRNYGYTF
CDR3 DNA: TGTGCCAGTAGTATGGGGGGATACCGAAACTATGGCTACACCTTC
D gene: .
V gene: TRBV19
J gene: TRBJ1-2
clone size: .

CDR3 protein: CASSLNPGGNSNEKLFF
CDR3 DNA: TGCGCCAGCAGCCTCAACCCTGGGGGCAATTCTAATGAAAAACTGTTTTTT
D gene: .
V gene: TRBV4-1
J gene: TRBJ1-4
clone size: .

CDR3 protein: CASSHYPYEQYF
CDR3 DNA: TGTGCCAGCAGCCACTATCCTTACGAGCAGTACTTC
D gene: .
V gene: TRBV3-1/TRBV3-2
J gene: TRBJ2-7
clone size: .

CDR3 protein: CASSEIGGRPSYNEQFF
CDR3 DNA: TGCGCCAGCAGTGAGATCGGCGGGAGGCCCTCCTACAATGAGCAGTTCTTC
D gene: TRBD2
V gene: TRBV10-1
J gene: TRBJ2-1
clone size: .

CDR3 protein: CASRSGQGNEKLFF
CDR3 DNA: TGTGCCAGCAGGTCGGGACAGGGGAATGAAAAACTGTTTTTT
D gene: TRBD1
V gene: TRBV5-4
J gene: TRBJ1-4
clone size: .

CDR3 protein: CASSLGRTSGRAKQFF
CDR3 DNA: TGTGCCAGCAGTTTAGGTCGTACTAGCGGGAGGGCCAAGCAGTTCTTC
D gene: TRBD2
V gene: TRBV28
J gene: TRBJ2-1
clone size: .

CDR3 protein: CASSKGQGYEQYF
CDR3 DNA: TGTGCCAGCAGTAAGGGACAGGGCTACGAGCAGTACTTC
D gene: TRBD1
V gene: TRBV6-5
J gene: TRBJ2-7
clone size: .

CDR3 protein: CASSKQKNTEAFF
CDR3 DNA: TGTGCCAGCAGCAAACAGAAGAACACTGAAGCTTTCTTT
D gene: .
V gene: TRBV7-3
J gene: TRBJ1-1
clone size: .

CDR3 protein: CASRGARGLVGVEQYF
CDR3 DNA: TGTGCCAGCAGGGGAGCCAGGGGGCTGGTTGGGGTCGAGCAGTACTTC
D gene: TRBD1
V gene: TRBV27
J gene: TRBJ2-7
clone size: .

CDR3 protein: CASSPTHEGQQYF
CDR3 DNA: TGTGCCAGCAGTCCAACCCACGAGGGTCAGCAGTACTTC
D gene: .
V gene: TRBV28
J gene: TRBJ2-7
clone size: .

CDR3 protein: CASSTSAGTGIYEQYF
CDR3 DNA: TGCGCCAGCTCTACAAGCGCCGGGACAGGGATTTACGAGCAGTACTTC
D gene: TRBD1
V gene: TRBV10-1
J gene: TRBJ2-7
clone size: .

CDR3 protein: CASSPPEGNRVGYTF
CDR3 DNA: TGTGCCAGCAGTCCGCCGGAGGGGAACAGGGTTGGCTACACCTTC
D gene: .
V gene: TRBV28
J gene: TRBJ1-2
clone size: once

CDR3 protein: CSARLNSGANVLTF
CDR3 DNA: TGCAGCGCTAGGCTAAACTCTGGGGCCAACGTCCTGACTTTC
D gene: .
V gene: TRBV29-1
J gene: TRBJ2-6
clone size: .

CDR3 protein: CASTPRGQGNNEQFF
CDR3 DNA: TGTGCCAGCACACCCCGGGGACAGGGGAACAATGAGCAGTTCTTC
D gene: TRBD1
V gene: TRBV28
J gene: TRBJ2-1
clone size: .

CDR3 protein: CASRRTSGSKVEQFF
CDR3 DNA: TGTGCCAGCAGGAGGACTAGCGGGAGTAAGGTTGAGCAGTTCTTC
D gene: TRBD2
V gene: TRBV27
J gene: TRBJ2-1
clone size: .

CDR3 protein: CASGQGFDTQYF
CDR3 DNA: TGTGCCAGCGGACAGGGTTTTGATACGCAGTATTTT
D gene: TRBD1
V gene: TRBV6-5
J gene: TRBJ2-3
clone size: .

CDR3 protein: CASTPGLAGVYEQYF
CDR3 DNA: TGTGCCAGCACCCCCGGTCTAGCGGGAGTGTACGAGCAGTACTTC
D gene: TRBD2
V gene: TRBV5-8
J gene: TRBJ2-7
clone size: .

CDR3 protein: CASSASGTSGHEQYF
CDR3 DNA: TGTGCCAGTAGTGCAAGCGGGACTAGCGGGCACGAGCAGTACTTC
D gene: TRBD2
V gene: TRBV19
J gene: TRBJ2-7
clone size: few

CDR3 protein: CASSPRDSNTQYF
CDR3 DNA: TGTGCCAGCTCACCCCGGGACTCCAATACGCAGTATTTT
D gene: .
V gene: TRBV18
J gene: TRBJ2-3
clone size: .

CDR3 protein: CASSLGTGVSEAFF
CDR3 DNA: TGTGCCAGCAGCTTGGGGACAGGGGTCTCTGAAGCTTTCTTT
D gene: TRBD1
V gene: TRBV5-4
J gene: TRBJ1-1
clone size: .

CDR3 protein: CASRRTGGDTEAFF
CDR3 DNA: TGTGCCAGCAGGCGGACAGGGGGCGACACTGAAGCTTTCTTT
D gene: TRBD1
V gene: TRBV6-5
J gene: TRBJ1-1
clone size: .

CDR3 protein: CASSQGPSESSYEQYF
CDR3 DNA: TGTGCCAGCAGCCAAGGCCCTAGCGAGAGCTCCTACGAGCAGTACTTC
D gene: .
V gene: TRBV3-1/TRBV3-2
J gene: TRBJ2-7
clone size: .

CDR3 protein: CASSHGLGANYGYTF
CDR3 DNA: TGTGCCAGCAGTCACGGTCTGGGAGCTAACTATGGCTACACCTTC
D gene: .
V gene: TRBV3-1/TRBV3-2
J gene: TRBJ1-2
clone size: .